The present entry profiles one T cell receptor (beta chain) with its context. The antigen is unknown. Quantitative molecular-barcoded 5'-RACE generated the TCR beta libraries. TCRdb reprocessed the 5' RACE reads via MiXCR and lists one record per CDR3 protein. In the table there are fewer than 750,000 distinct CDR3 sequences, roughly 20% of which are singletons. Trimming at V came to 5 bases and at J to 6 bases, leaving 4 bases not matched to a gene. CDR1 and CDR2 (germline): MGHDK, SYGVNS. There are 13 residues in the CDR3. The sample belongs to a study of CD8 T cells in ankylosing spondylitis. Findings of the study overall: What appeared characteristic of ankylosing spondylitis blood was a TCR beta motif of seven to nine highly homologous variants.

The chain joins TRBV25-1 to TRBJ2-1, with TRBD1 matching 7 bases. The clonotype originates from a male donor with ankylosing spondylitis. The specimen was blood, either unsorted or a sorted T cell fraction (not recorded which). The CDR3 is CASSKTGVNEQFF. DNA of the CDR3: TGTGCCAGCAGTAAAACAGGGGTCAATGAGCAGTTCTTC.